The clone carrying this TCR beta chain showed up just a few times. The antigen is undetermined. All of the isolated RNA was reverse transcribed, so expressed TCRB transcripts were sequenced. Clones were sequenced by immunoSEQ multiplex PCR, and TCRdb holds only the in-frame ones, with some missing. The sample has fewer than 250,000 clones, over 8.5% seen once; the top ten hold just under 0.035%. These data are taken from a study of beta chain features in type 1 diabetes. Study-wide findings and caveats: Cells expressing TCR highly could be over-represented by cDNA sequencing. Within patients, naive, central memory and Treg TCRB repertoires seemed more similar than within healthy donors.

This CDR3 comprises 14 residues. Germline assignment: CDR1 SGHRS and CDR2 YFSETQ. Between the trimmed V and J ends, which lost 1 base and 2 bases, there was a span of 10 bases. Purity exceeding 98% was reached by all sorted populations. The sequencing sample was made of naive CD4+ T cells from blood. The sequence was collected from a woman in her late teens or twenties in good health. This chain connects TRBV5-1 to TRBJ2-7; a weak D match, TRBD2 (5 bases). CDR3 loop: CASSLPDSTYEQYF. The CDR3 bases are TGCGCCAGCAGCTTGCCGGACTCAACCTACGAGCAGTACTTC.